Below, 29 T cell receptor beta chains from the same sample are listed, as sequenced in a study of CD8+ T cells in alopecia areata (dated by TCRdb to the late 2010s). Per the publication, the time point label means: approximately 4 weeks on oral tofacitinib. Taken with the paper, the label for treatment or condition translates to: oral pan-JAK inhibitor, 5-10 mg twice daily. The method was the immunoSEQ multiplex PCR assay. To provide template for TCR sequencing, every sample had RNA extracted and reverse transcribed into cDNA. TCRdb obtained this table from immuneACCESS and retained in-frame rearrangements with V and J assigned. These tables miss some clones; where compared with another copy, unresolved V genes account for less than half of the shortfall, and the remainder is unexplained. This sample has some 150,000 clones in its table, and 45% to 60% of those were observed once. The top ten hold roughly 15% of the sample.

The sample here was CD8+ T cells sorted from blood, taken at week 4, from a patient treated with tofacitinib. These receptors all come from a human donor with alopecia areata.

The chain joins TRBV29-1 to TRBJ2-1, with TRBD2 matching 12 bases. This CDR3 contains 15 residues. With 5 bases clipped from V and 4 bases from J, the junction kept 6 bases outside the gene matches. CDR1 SQVTM and CDR2 ANQGSEA come from the germline V gene. The CDR3 is CSVTTSGGKYNEQFF. The CDR3 DNA is TGCAGCGTTACGACTAGCGGGGGCAAATACAATGAGCAGTTCTTC.

The sample holds one count of this clone. V usage is TRBV7-9 and J usage is TRBJ1-1; a possible D gene is TRBD1 (6 bases). Germline assignment: CDR1 SEHNR and CDR2 FQNEAQ (reference sequence). Trimming cost V 4 bases and J 1 base, with 16 bases left between them. This CDR3 spans 16 amino acids. The CDR3 is CASSSAGHQTNTEAFF. As DNA, the CDR3 is TGTGCCAGCAGCTCCGCGGGACACCAAACGAACACTGAAGCTTTCTTT.

This chain joins TRBV2 and TRBJ2-7; D might be TRBD2 (6 bases). The CDR3 consists of 12 residues. V was trimmed by 1 base and J by 7 bases, leaving 8 bases between them. Germline V lookup: CDR1 SNHLY, CDR2 FYNNEI. The chain's CDR3 is CASSEGLAEQYF. In DNA, the CDR3 is TGTGCCAGCAGTGAAGGGCTAGCGGAGCAGTACTTC. Filled out from reference TRBV2 and TRBJ2-7, the complete variable domain reads EPEVTQTPSHQVTQMGQEVILRCVPISNHLYFYWYRQILGQKVEFLVSFYNNEISEKSEIFDDQFSVERPDGSNFTLKIRSTKLEDSAMYFCASSEGLAEQYFGPGTRLTVT.

The V call is TRBV27, the J call TRBJ2-1, with D uncertain. From germline, CDR1 is MNHEY and CDR2 SMNVEV (reference sequence). The CDR3 is made up of 13 amino acids. The V and J ends lost 2 bases and 7 bases respectively, with 9 bases between them. Here the CDR3 reads CASSLRVGNEQFF. CDR3 bases: TGTGCCAGCAGTTTAAGGGTAGGGAATGAGCAGTTCTTC.

About this clone itself: Other DNA sequences of this sample code for an identical CDR3. The chain is built from TRBV6-5 and TRBJ1-2; no definite D call. V shed 3 bases and J shed 6 bases, with 8 bases lying between them. CDR1 is MNHEY, CDR2 SVGAGI, per germline. The CDR3 totals 12 residues. The CDR3 reads CASSYSGDGYTF. As DNA, the CDR3 is TGTGCCAGCAGTTATTCAGGAGATGGCTACACCTTC.

The rearrangement uses TRBV4-2 and TRBJ2-7; D is unclear. V was clipped by 4 bases and J by 6 bases, with 10 bases between them. Germline lookup yields CDR1 LGHNA and CDR2 YNFKEQ. The CDR3 length is 12 residues. Here the CDR3 DNA reads TGTGCCAGCAGCCCCGACCTGGGCGAGCAGTACTTC. Amino acid sequence: CASSPDLGEQYF.

V usage is TRBV7-8 and J usage is TRBJ2-3; 9 nucleotides agree with TRBD1. Unmatched junction bases numbered 10, after V lost 5 bases and J lost 4 bases. Germline V gives CDR1 SGHVS, CDR2 FQNEAQ. The CDR3 contains 16 residues. The CDR3 loop reads CASSHTRTGAADTQYF. In DNA, the CDR3 is TGTGCCAGCAGCCATACTAGGACAGGGGCTGCAGATACGCAGTATTTT. The entire variable domain, with the rest obtained from reference TRBV7-8 and TRBJ2-3, is as follows: GAGVSQSPRYKVAKRGQDVALRCDPISGHVSLFWYQQALGQGPEFLTYFQNEAQLDKSGLPSDRFFAERPEGSVSTLKIQRTQQEDSAVYLCASSHTRTGAADTQYFGPGTRLTVL.

This clone occurred a few times. The chain is built from TRBV5-1 and TRBJ2-7; 8 bases are shared with TRBD1. Trimming took 3 bases from V and 7 from J; bases not matched to a gene: 12. This CDR3 spans 15 amino acids. Germline CDR1 reads SGHRS; CDR2 reads YFSETQ. The CDR3, as DNA: TGCGCCAGCAGCTCTGGGGCCCGACAGGGGTGGGAGCAGTACTTC. Its translation: CASSSGARQGWEQYF.

The chain joins TRBV5-1 to TRBJ1-1; D is undetermined. The germline V and J ends were trimmed by 4 bases and 1 base, with 5 bases remaining between them. The CDR3 runs 12 residues. CDR1 and CDR2 from the germline V gene are SGHRS and YFSETQ. The CDR3 is CASSQGNTEAFF. CDR3 nucleotide sequence: TGCGCCAGCAGCCAAGGGAACACTGAAGCTTTCTTT. Full variable domain (remainder filled in from reference TRBV5-1 and TRBJ1-1): KAGVTQTPRYLIKTRGQQVTLSCSPISGHRSVSWYQQTPGQGLQFLFEYFSETQRNKGNFPGRFSGRQFSNSRSEMNVSTLELGDSALYLCASSQGNTEAFFGQGTRLTVV.

The rearrangement links TRBV11-2 to TRBJ1-2; D gene uncertain. CDR3 length: 15 amino acids. V shed 0 bases and J shed 8 bases, with 16 bases lying between them. CDR1 is SGHAT, CDR2 FQNNGV, per germline. CDR3 in amino acids: CASSLDFGVSLGYTF. The CDR3, as DNA: TGTGCCAGCAGCTTAGATTTTGGCGTCTCCCTCGGCTACACCTTC.

A few counts support this clone. This chain joins TRBV30 and TRBJ1-3, with 7 positions matching TRBD1. Germline V lookup: CDR1 GTSNPN, CDR2 SVGIG (reference sequence). This CDR3 is 13 amino acids long. V lost 7 bases, J lost 6 bases, and 9 bases stayed unmatched. CDR3 loop: CAYSRDSENTIYF. The CDR3 bases are TGTGCCTACTCCCGGGACAGCGAAAACACCATATATTTT.

The chain is built from TRBV5-1 and TRBJ2-7, with 7 nucleotides matching TRBD1. V lost 5 bases and J lost 3; bases outside the gene matches: 5. There are 13 residues in the CDR3. Germline lookup yields CDR1 SGHRS and CDR2 YFSETQ. CDR3 region: CASSDRVDYEQYF. The CDR3 region has the DNA TGCGCCAGCAGTGACAGGGTTGACTACGAGCAGTACTTC.

The chain has TRBV10-3 and TRBJ2-2; 12 bases match TRBD2. V lost 0 bases and J lost 4; bases outside the gene matches: 3. Germline-derived CDR1 and CDR2 are ENHRY and SYGVKD. This CDR3 region has 17 residues. The chain's CDR3 is CAISESTSGGSTGELFF. The CDR3 DNA is TGTGCCATCAGTGAGTCGACTAGCGGGGGTAGCACCGGGGAGCTGTTTTTT.

There are a few counts of this clone. The chain combines TRBV4-3 with TRBJ2-7; D unclear. Trimming removed 4 bases from V and 3 bases from J, with 10 bases in between. Germline assignment: CDR1 LGHNA and CDR2 YSLEER. The CDR3 consists of 13 residues. CDR3 bases: TGCGCCAGCAGCCCAGGCGGTGGCTACGAGCAGTACTTC. It specifies CASSPGGGYEQYF.

The chain employs TRBV5-1 and TRBJ2-3; 7 nucleotides agree with TRBD1. Germline-derived CDR1 and CDR2 are SGHRS and YFSETQ. V dropped 6 bases and J dropped 2; count of bases not matched to a gene: 6. This CDR3 has 14 residues. The CDR3 DNA reads as TGCGCCAGCAAAGGGGACAGCCTCACAGATACGCAGTATTTT. Translating gives CASKGDSLTDTQYF.

The chain joins TRBV7-2 to TRBJ2-1; the D gene is possibly TRBD1 (5 bases). This CDR3 is 13 amino acids long. Trimming pared 3 bases from V and 6 bases from J, leaving 9 bases between. In germline, CDR1 is SGHTA, CDR2 FQGNSA. CDR3 residues: CASSFLQGNEQFF. DNA of the CDR3: TGTGCCAGCAGCTTTCTCCAGGGCAATGAGCAGTTCTTC.

The chain joins TRBV4-2 to TRBJ2-3, with TRBD2 matching over 8 bases. Germline V gene sequence: CDR1 LGHNA, CDR2 YNFKEQ. V shed 4 bases, J shed 0 bases, and the junction held 12 bases outside the gene matches. This CDR3 has 18 residues. For the CDR3, the DNA is TGTGCCAGCAGCCGTCCGGCGGGGGGCGGGATTAGCACAGATACGCAGTATTTT. Translation gives CASSRPAGGGISTDTQYF.

The chain has TRBV5-1 and TRBJ1-4; a possible D gene is TRBD1 (6 bases). CDR3 size: 15 residues. V dropped 0 bases and J dropped 6 bases, with 12 bases sitting between them. The V gene's germline CDR1 is SGHRS and CDR2 YFSETQ. The CDR3 reads CASSLDWRGDEKLFF. The CDR3 DNA sequence: TGCGCCAGCAGCTTGGATTGGAGGGGGGATGAAAAACTGTTTTTT.

CDR3 loop: CASSQRVDPGQVLHF. The CDR3, as DNA: TGTGCCAGCAGCCAAAGGGTTGATCCGGGGCAGGTCCTCCACTTT. V gene TRBV13 combines with J gene TRBJ1-6, with a possible D match to TRBD1 (5 bases). The CDR3 length is 15 residues. CDR1 is PRHDT, CDR2 FYEKMQ, per germline (reference sequence). V was clipped by 5 bases and J by 15 bases, with 23 bases between them.

This chain joins TRBV5-6 and TRBJ2-7; 7 bases fit TRBD2. CDR1 is SGHDT, CDR2 YYEEEE, per germline. The CDR3 loop spans 15 amino acids. The J segment lost 1 base and the V segment lost 0 bases, leaving 4 bases of the junction unmatched. The CDR3 sequence is CASSLAGEGSYEQYF. CDR3 DNA: TGTGCCAGCAGCTTGGCCGGGGAGGGGTCCTACGAGCAGTACTTC. Combining the CDR3 with reference TRBV5-6 and TRBJ2-7 gives the whole variable domain DAGVTQSPTHLIKTRGQQVTLRCSPKSGHDTVSWYQQALGQGPQFIFQYYEEEERQRGNFPDRFSGHQFPNYSSELNVNALLLGDSALYLCASSLAGEGSYEQYFGPGTRLTVT.

This clone turned up a few times. The gene calls are TRBV2 and TRBJ1-1, with 7 bases lining up with TRBD1. Germline V gene data show CDR1 as SNHLY and CDR2 as FYNNEI. This CDR3 is 10 amino acids long. Trimming took 9 bases from V and 10 from J; bases not matched to a gene: 5. CDR3 residues: CASFWTGAFF. The CDR3 DNA follows: TGTGCCAGTTTTTGGACAGGAGCTTTCTTT.

This clone was observed a few times. This chain links TRBV19 with TRBJ1-3; D is possibly TRBD1 (5 bases). CDR1 LNHDA and CDR2 SQIVND come from the germline V gene (reference sequence). V shed 10 bases and J shed 0 bases, with 16 bases lying between them. There are 15 residues in the CDR3. CDR3 protein: CATQSGVYSGNTIYF. CDR3 nucleotide sequence: TGTGCCACCCAGTCGGGGGTTTACTCTGGAAACACCATATATTTT.

This clone occurred a few times. This rearrangement joins TRBV11-2 to TRBJ2-7; D unclear. CDR3 size: 12 residues. Looked up from germline, CDR1 is SGHAT and CDR2 is FQNNGV. V shed 1 base and J shed 5 bases, with 6 bases lying between them. Here the CDR3 reads CASSLVRHEQYF. The DNA of the CDR3 is TGTGCCAGCAGCTTAGTAAGGCACGAGCAGTACTTC.

Details on this clone: Other DNA sequences in the same sample also yield this CDR3. The chain employs TRBV29-1 and TRBJ2-2; no reliable D call. Germline V gives CDR1 SQVTM, CDR2 ANQGSEA. V lost 3 bases to trimming and J lost 2 bases, with 7 bases between them. The CDR3 sequence is 13 residues long. The CDR3 sequence is CSVDSENTGELFF. CDR3 DNA: TGCAGCGTTGATTCTGAAAACACCGGGGAGCTGTTTTTT.

The chain is built from TRBV6-5 and TRBJ2-7; D might be TRBD2 (5 bases). Trimming stripped 10 bases from V and 4 bases from J, with 14 bases between. Germline V gene data show CDR1 as MNHEY and CDR2 as SVGAGI. The CDR3 contains 12 residues. The CDR3 loop reads CATGSDFYEQYF. The CDR3 bases are TGTGCCACGGGGTCAGACTTTTACGAGCAGTACTTC.

The chain carries TRBV29-1 and TRBJ1-3; possible D gene TRBD1, 5 bases. Germline values: CDR1 SQVTM, CDR2 ANQGSEA. V lost 4 bases and J lost 4, with 11 bases in between. This CDR3 spans 13 amino acids. The CDR3 loop reads CSVVGREGNTIYF. The CDR3 DNA sequence: TGCAGCGTTGTCGGCAGGGAAGGAAACACCATATATTTT.

This clone was seen just once. The rearrangement uses TRBV6-5 and TRBJ1-1; 8 bases map to TRBD1. V gave up 0 bases and J gave up 4 bases; unmatched junction bases: 4. The CDR3 is made up of 15 amino acids. CDR1 and CDR2 from the germline V gene are MNHEY and SVGAGI. CDR3 bases: TGTGCCAGCAGTTACTCTAAAACAGGGGGCACTGAAGCTTTCTTT. Translation gives CASSYSKTGGTEAFF.

The chain has TRBV2 and TRBJ2-1, with TRBD2 matching 7 bases. Germline CDR1 and CDR2: SNHLY and FYNNEI. Trimming took 4 bases from V and 3 from J; bases not matched to a gene: 3. The CDR3 has 14 amino acids. CDR3 DNA sequence: TGTGCCAGCAGTGTGGCGGGGGTCTACAATGAGCAGTTCTTC. This sequence encodes CASSVAGVYNEQFF.

This clone occurred a few times. This rearrangement joins TRBV7-6 to TRBJ2-7; TRBD2 might be the D (5 bases). Germline CDR1 is SGHVS and CDR2 is FNYEAQ. The germline V and J ends were trimmed by 5 bases and 2 bases, with 10 bases remaining between them. CDR3 length: 13 residues. The CDR3 is CASSPDWAYEQYF. CDR3 DNA sequence: TGTGCCAGCAGCCCGGACTGGGCCTACGAGCAGTACTTC. The whole variable domain, remainder taken from reference TRBV7-6 and TRBJ2-7, is GAGVSQSPRYKVTKRGQDVALRCDPISGHVSLYWYRQALGQGPEFLTYFNYEAQQDKSGLPNDRFSAERPEGSISTLTIQRTEQRDSAMYRCASSPDWAYEQYFGPGTRLTVT.